One sample yielded the 5 T cell receptor beta chains listed below, sequenced in a study of T cell responses to AZD1222 COVID-19 vaccine. The table came from immunoSEQ multiplex PCR; TCRdb's copy has only in-frame clones and leaves some out. Among over 75,000 clones, 87% were seen once, and the ten largest hold around a tenth. This specimen consisted of peripheral blood, obtained 28 days after the second AZD1222 dose. Source of these receptors: an adult who received the AZD1222 COVID-19 vaccine.

The CDR3 coding sequence is TGTGCCAGCAGACAGTCAGGGGGCGCCGGTCAGCCCCAGCATTTT. Its translation: CASRQSGGAGQPQHF. V is TRBV7-2 and J is TRBJ1-5; 8 bases match TRBD1. Trimming at V came to 6 bases and at J to 6 bases, leaving 10 bases not matched to a gene. The CDR3 is made up of 15 amino acids. CDR1 and CDR2 (germline): SGHTA, FQGNSA.

This clone turned up a few times. This chain connects TRBV10-3 to TRBJ1-1; a weak D match, TRBD1 (6 bases). This CDR3 contains 13 residues. With 9 bases removed from V and 1 base from J, the gap between germline ends came to 12 bases. CDR1 is ENHRY and CDR2 is SYGVKD in the germline V gene. The CDR3, as DNA: TGTGCCATGGGGGCTGCAGAGAACACTGAAGCTTTCTTT. This encodes CAMGAAENTEAFF.

This clone was seen a single time. Here the CDR3 DNA reads TGTGCCAGCAGCGTGGGAGGGGGGAAAGAGACCCAGTACTTC. Encoded protein: CASSVGGGKETQYF. The chain is built from TRBV9 and TRBJ2-5; TRBD2 is a possible D gene (7 bases). CDR3 size: 14 residues. The V gene's germline CDR1 is SGDLS and CDR2 YYNGEE. Between the trimmed V and J ends, which lost 2 bases and 3 bases, there was a span of 11 bases.

The chain employs TRBV2 and TRBJ2-7; D might be TRBD2 (5 bases). The CDR3 sequence is 14 residues long. The germline V and J ends were trimmed by 7 bases and 7 bases, with 20 bases remaining between them. CDR1 is SNHLY, CDR2 FYNNEI, per germline. Written as DNA, the CDR3 is TGTGCCAGCAAGGGTCAGACGAGGTCGGGGGAGCAGTACTTC. It encodes CASKGQTRSGEQYF.

The chain has TRBV4-2 and TRBJ2-3, with a possible D match to TRBD2 (6 bases). Germline CDR1 LGHNA, CDR2 YNFKEQ. Between the trimmed V and J ends, which lost 5 bases and 5 bases, there was a span of 20 bases. The CDR3 covers 16 residues. The CDR3 reads CASSTPSGGAGDTQYF. For the CDR3, the DNA is TGTGCCAGCAGCACCCCCTCCGGAGGGGCGGGAGATACGCAGTATTTT.